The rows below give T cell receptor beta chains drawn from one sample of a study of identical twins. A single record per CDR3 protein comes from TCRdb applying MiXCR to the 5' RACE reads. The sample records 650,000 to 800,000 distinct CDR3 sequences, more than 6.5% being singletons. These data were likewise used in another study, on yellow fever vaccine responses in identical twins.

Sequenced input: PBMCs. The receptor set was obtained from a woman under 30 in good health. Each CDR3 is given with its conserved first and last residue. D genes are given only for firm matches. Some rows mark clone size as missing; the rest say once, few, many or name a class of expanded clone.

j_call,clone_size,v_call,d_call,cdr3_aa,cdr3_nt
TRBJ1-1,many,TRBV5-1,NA,CASSPLIGTEAFF,TGCGCCAGCAGCCCCTTGATAGGGACTGAAGCTTTCTTT
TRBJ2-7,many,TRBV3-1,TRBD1,CASSQETGEQYF,TGTGCCAGCAGCCAAGAGACAGGGGAGCAGTACTTC
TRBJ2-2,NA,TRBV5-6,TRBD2,CASSLPGLAGDGELFF,TGTGCCAGCAGCTTGCCGGGACTAGCGGGAGACGGGGAGCTGTTTTTT
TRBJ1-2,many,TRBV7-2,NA,CASSPNQENYGYTF,TGTGCCAGCAGCCCCAATCAGGAAAACTATGGCTACACCTTC
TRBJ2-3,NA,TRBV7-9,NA,CASMVPPPIGTVYF,TGTGCCAGCATGGTCCCTCCCCCCATTGGTACGGTGTATTTT
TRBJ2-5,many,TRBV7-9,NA,CASSLRDLEETQYF,TGTGCCAGCAGCTTACGGGACTTAGAAGAGACCCAGTACTTC
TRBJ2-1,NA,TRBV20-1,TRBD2,CSATSGAYNEQFF,TGCAGTGCTACTAGCGGGGCCTACAATGAGCAGTTCTTC
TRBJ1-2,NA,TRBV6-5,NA,CASSYEGIGYTF,TGTGCCAGCAGTTACGAGGGGATCGGCTACACCTTC
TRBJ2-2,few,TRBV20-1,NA,CSARDLGRDITGELFF,TGCAGTGCTAGAGATCTCGGCAGGGATATAACCGGGGAGCTGTTTTTT
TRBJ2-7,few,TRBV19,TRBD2,CASSTSGSSYEQYF,TGTGCCAGTTCGACTAGCGGAAGCTCCTACGAGCAGTACTTC
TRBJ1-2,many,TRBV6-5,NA,CASSFGRDEGYTF,TGTGCCAGCAGTTTCGGCAGGGATGAGGGCTACACCTTC